Listed here are 25 T cell receptor beta chains from one sample, sequenced in a study of T cells in Graves' hyperthyroidism and ophthalmopathy. TCR beta CDR3 region amplification was performed from RNA transcripts. First-round RT-PCR with HTBI primers amplified the TCR CDR3 region. Using its own MiXCR run on the multiplex PCR reads, TCRdb lists one record per CDR3 protein. The profile covers 200,000 to 250,000 distinct CDR3 sequences, with roughly 18% appearing a single time and around 47% taken by the ten largest. The material sequenced was blood. The receptors were sampled from a middle-aged man with Graves' hyperthyroidism.

The V call is TRBV12-3 or TRBV12-4, the J call TRBJ1-5; D unresolved. The CDR3 has 13 residues. The V gene lost 3 bases and the J gene lost 4 bases, with 7 bases spanning the gap. This chain's CDR3 is CASSFSENQPQHF. For the CDR3, the DNA is TGTGCCAGCAGTTTTAGCGAGAATCAGCCCCAGCATTTT.

This CDR3 reads CASTPTGAGELFF. As DNA, the CDR3 is TGTGCCAGTACCCCGACAGGGGCCGGGGAGCTGTTTTTT. This chain uses TRBV19 with TRBJ2-2; 8 nucleotides align to TRBD1. The CDR3 totals 13 residues. CDR1 is LNHDA, CDR2 SQIVND, per germline (reference sequence). Trimming cost V 7 bases and J 6 bases; bases outside gene matches: 4. The entire variable domain, with the rest obtained from reference TRBV19 and TRBJ2-2, is as follows: DGGITQSPKYLFRKEGQNVTLSCEQNLNHDAMYWYRQDPGQGLRLIYYSQIVNDFQKGDIAEGYSVSREKKESFPLTVTSAQKNPTAFYLCASTPTGAGELFFGEGSRLTVL.

The V and J genes are TRBV24-1 and TRBJ2-5; TRBD2 matches 13 bases. The CDR3 spans 14 residues. Germline-derived CDR1 and CDR2 are KGHDR and SFDVKD. The V gene end was trimmed by 7 bases and the J gene end by 10 bases; junction bases not matched to a gene: 8. CDR3 residues: CATSGTSGDRGQYF. The CDR3 DNA follows: TGTGCCACCAGCGGGACTAGCGGGGATAGGGGCCAGTACTTC.

This clonotype was seen at least ten times. This chain uses TRBV13 with TRBJ2-3, with D maybe TRBD2 (5 bases). The germline V and J ends were trimmed by 4 bases and 5 bases, with 16 bases remaining between them. The CDR3 is 15 amino acids. From germline, CDR1 is PRHDT and CDR2 FYEKMQ (reference sequence). CDR3 in DNA: TGTGCCAGCAGCTGGCGGGTGTCCCTCCAAGATACGCAGTATTTT. It codes for CASSWRVSLQDTQYF.

This clonotype was observed many times. The chain recombines TRBV30 with TRBJ2-3; D is perhaps TRBD1 (6 bases). CDR1 and CDR2 from the germline V gene are GTSNPN and SVGIG (reference sequence). This CDR3 comprises 15 residues. V lost 5 bases and J lost 3, with 18 bases in between. In DNA, the CDR3 is TGTGCCTGGGGTCGGCAGGGACAATTAACAGATACGCAGTATTTT. It is translated as CAWGRQGQLTDTQYF.

The chain links TRBV12-3 or TRBV12-4 to TRBJ2-1; 11 positions match TRBD2. The J segment lost 7 bases and the V segment lost 3 bases, leaving 5 bases of the junction unmatched. The CDR3 is 15 residues long. The CDR3 protein is CASSFSGGAGNEQFF. DNA for the CDR3: TGTGCCAGCAGTTTTAGCGGGGGGGCAGGGAATGAGCAGTTCTTC.

The chain recombines TRBV7-9 with TRBJ1-3; D ambiguous. Per the germline V gene, CDR1 is SEHNR and CDR2 is FQNEAQ (reference sequence). CDR3 length: 14 residues. Trimming cost V 6 bases and J 0 bases, with 9 bases left between them. This chain's CDR3 is CASREGFSGNTIYF. The CDR3 DNA reads TGTGCCAGCAGGGAGGGCTTCTCTGGAAACACCATATATTTT.

The gene calls are TRBV11-3 and TRBJ2-2, with D possibly TRBD2 on 5 matching bases. In germline, CDR1 is SGHNT, CDR2 YENEEA. CDR3 size: 14 residues. V dropped 5 bases and J dropped 3 bases, with 10 bases sitting between them. The CDR3 nucleotides read TGTGCCAGCAGCCCTGGACTCTACACCGGGGAGCTGTTTTTT. It translates to CASSPGLYTGELFF. Looking up the rest from reference TRBV11-3 and TRBJ2-2 gives the full variable domain: EAGVVQSPRYKIIEKKQPVAFWCNPISGHNTLYWYLQNLGQGPELLIRYENEEAVDDSQLPKDRFSAERLKGVDSTLKIQPAELGDSAVYLCASSPGLYTGELFFGEGSRLTVL.

This clonotype was counted ten times or more. J is TRBJ2-3 and V is TRBV20-1; 9 bases line up with TRBD1. Germline V lookup: CDR1 DFQATT, CDR2 SNEGSKA (reference sequence). The CDR3 is made up of 14 amino acids. With V trimmed by 3 bases and J by 3 bases, 4 bases remained unmatched. The CDR3 here is CSARNDRGTDTQYF. CDR3 DNA: TGCAGTGCTAGGAACGACAGGGGGACAGATACGCAGTATTTT.

This clonotype was counted ten times or more. The chain recombines TRBV7-8 with TRBJ1-2, with a tentative D call TRBD1 (6 bases). The CDR3 is made up of 16 amino acids. The V gene's germline CDR1 is SGHVS and CDR2 FQNEAQ. Trimming pared 0 bases from V and 2 bases from J, leaving 13 bases between. CDR3 protein: CASSLAGANTNYGYTF. The CDR3 region has the DNA TGTGCCAGCAGCTTAGCGGGGGCGAATACGAACTATGGCTACACCTTC.

This clonotype has ten or more counts. The chain couples TRBV6-2 or TRBV6-3 to TRBJ2-1; 9 bases agree with TRBD2. Trimming at V came to 5 bases and at J to 7 bases, leaving 6 bases not matched to a gene. CDR3 length equals 14 residues. Looked up from germline, CDR1 is MNHEY and CDR2 is SVGEGT. The CDR3 reads CASSGPAGGNEQFF. DNA for the CDR3: TGTGCCAGCAGTGGCCCAGCGGGGGGTAATGAGCAGTTCTTC.

V and J are TRBV7-8 and TRBJ2-7; 8 bases fit TRBD2. In germline, CDR1 is SGHVS, CDR2 FQNEAQ. The CDR3 is 16 amino acids. With 3 bases clipped from V and 2 bases from J, the junction kept 9 bases outside the gene matches. CDR3 DNA: TGTGCCAGCAGCTTGGGTCGGGGGGGGGGCACCTACGAGCAGTACTTC. Amino acids: CASSLGRGGGTYEQYF.

In its sample, this clonotype was seen a few times. J is TRBJ2-5 and V is TRBV2; unclear D gene. CDR3 size: 14 residues. Germline values: CDR1 SNHLY, CDR2 FYNNEI. The V end was cut by 4 bases, the J end by 2 bases, with 11 bases between. CDR3 sequence: CASSVSASQETQYF. CDR3 nucleotide sequence: TGTGCCAGCAGTGTCTCGGCGTCACAAGAGACCCAGTACTTC. Together with reference TRBV2 and TRBJ2-5, the CDR3 gives the full variable domain: EPEVTQTPSHQVTQMGQEVILRCVPISNHLYFYWYRQILGQKVEFLVSFYNNEISEKSEIFDDQFSVERPDGSNFTLKIRSTKLEDSAMYFCASSVSASQETQYFGPGTRLLVL.

This clonotype was counted many times. The V gene is TRBV20-1, the J gene TRBJ1-1; no firm D call. V dropped 3 bases and J dropped 6 bases, with 11 bases sitting between them. The CDR3 runs 12 residues. The germline V gene encodes CDR1 DFQATT and CDR2 SNEGSKA (reference sequence). Here the CDR3 reads CSASTFRPEAFF. The CDR3 nucleotides are TGCAGTGCTAGCACATTCCGGCCTGAAGCTTTCTTT.

This clonotype has at least ten counts. This sequence joins TRBV18 and TRBJ2-5; no clear D. This CDR3 spans 11 amino acids. Germline CDR1 and CDR2: KGHSH and LQKENI. Trimming stripped 3 bases from V and 5 bases from J, with 4 bases between. The CDR3 coding sequence is TGTGCCAGCTCACCGGTCGAGACCCAGTACTTC. Amino acids: CASSPVETQYF.

Remarks on this clonotype: A much more abundant neighbour one base away suggests this may be a read error. This chain connects TRBV7-3 to TRBJ2-5, with 11 bases matching TRBD2. CDR1 and CDR2 (germline): SGHTA, FQGTGA. CDR3 length: 14 residues. CDR3 nucleotides: TGTACCAGCAGCCGTAGCGGGGGGGCGAAGACCCAGTACTTC. This codes for CTSSRSGGAKTQYF.

This clonotype was recorded at least ten times. This chain uses TRBV7-9 with TRBJ1-1; unclear D gene. V lost 5 bases and J lost 4, with 11 bases in between. Germline CDR1 reads SEHNR; CDR2 reads FQNEAQ (reference sequence). The CDR3 has 13 residues. CDR3 residues: CASSTEGGTEAFF. The CDR3 DNA reads as TGTGCCAGCAGCACGGAAGGAGGCACTGAAGCTTTCTTT.

The sample holds many counts of this clonotype. V gene TRBV12-3 or TRBV12-4 combines with J gene TRBJ2-3; 8 nucleotides line up with TRBD1. J was trimmed by 4 bases and V by 6 bases; bases with no gene match: 15. The CDR3 extends over 17 amino acids. CDR3 loop: CASRARLQGASSDTQYF. The CDR3 region has the DNA TGTGCCAGCAGGGCTCGACTTCAGGGGGCCAGTTCAGATACGCAGTATTTT.

The chain is built from TRBV6-1 and TRBJ1-2, with a possible D match to TRBD1 (5 bases). The CDR3 consists of 14 residues. V was shortened by 3 bases and J by 8 bases, with 16 bases between the two germline ends. Germline assignment: CDR1 MNHNS and CDR2 SASEGT. CDR3 loop: CASSEGDGRIGYTF. CDR3 in DNA: TGTGCCAGCAGTGAGGGGGACGGACGTATCGGCTACACCTTC.

V gene TRBV20-1 combines with J gene TRBJ1-1; 9 bases match TRBD1. The CDR3 covers 13 residues. CDR1 and CDR2 from the germline V gene are DFQATT and SNEGSKA (reference sequence). V shed 4 bases and J 7 bases; nucleotides not matched to a gene: 7. The CDR3 region is CSAKTGGNDEAFF. Here the CDR3 DNA reads TGCAGTGCTAAGACAGGGGGGAACGATGAAGCTTTCTTT.

This chain uses TRBV15 with TRBJ1-5; 9 nucleotides agree with TRBD1. The V gene end was trimmed by 5 bases and the J gene end by 7 bases; junction bases not matched to a gene: 3. The CDR3 runs 13 residues. Germline assignment: CDR1 LNHNV and CDR2 YYDKDF (reference sequence). DNA for the CDR3: TGTGCCACCAGCCGACAGGGGGTGCAGCCCCAGCATTTT. It specifies CATSRQGVQPQHF.

This clonotype has at least ten counts. This chain connects TRBV9 to TRBJ2-1, with 9 bases lining up with TRBD1. V was pared by 2 bases and J by 5 bases, with 5 bases of the junction left unmatched. Germline V gives CDR1 SGDLS, CDR2 YYNGEE. The CDR3 is 15 residues long. The CDR3 bases are TGTGCCAGCAGCGTCTACAGGGGGCTGGACAATGAGCAGTTCTTC. This sequence encodes CASSVYRGLDNEQFF. Full variable domain (missing parts from reference TRBV9 and TRBJ2-1): DSGVTQTPKHLITATGQRVTLRCSPRSGDLSVYWYQQSLDQGLQFLIQYYNGEERAKGNILERFSAQQFPDLHSELNLSSLELGDSALYFCASSVYRGLDNEQFFGPGTRLTVL.

The V and J genes are TRBV20-1 and TRBJ1-2; TRBD1 aligns across 8 bases. Germline CDR1 reads DFQATT; CDR2 reads SNEGSKA (reference sequence). The CDR3 loop spans 16 amino acids. The V segment lost 1 base and the J segment 2 bases; nucleotides outside the gene matches: 9. CDR3 nucleotide sequence: TGCAGTGCTAGAGTGGACAGGGTGAAAGTAAACTATGGCTACACCTTC. It translates to CSARVDRVKVNYGYTF.

At least ten counts were recorded for this clonotype. The rearrangement uses TRBV28 and TRBJ1-4; no clear D. This CDR3 is 13 amino acids long. The V gene's germline CDR1 is MDHEN and CDR2 SYDVKM. The V end was cut by 3 bases, the J end by 0 bases, with 2 bases between. CDR3 amino acids: CASSFATNEKLFF. In DNA, the CDR3 is TGTGCCAGCAGTTTTGCAACTAATGAAAAACTGTTTTTT.

This clonotype was seen a single time. Its ends do not fully match the called genes, so a read error is possible. This rearrangement joins TRBV19 to TRBJ2-3, with D maybe TRBD1 (6 bases). The CDR3 contains 15 residues. Per the germline V gene, CDR1 is LNHDA and CDR2 is SQIVND (reference sequence). The CDR3: CASSLAGASTDAQYF. DNA of the CDR3: TGTGCCAGTAGTTTGGCAGGGGCTTCTACAGATGCGCAGTATTTT. The variable domain in full, completed from reference TRBV19 and TRBJ2-3, reads DGGITQSPKYLFRKEGQNVTLSCEQNLNHDAMYWYRQDPGQGLRLIYYSQIVNDFQKGDIAEGYSVSREKKESFPLTVTSAQKNPTAFYLCASSLAGASTDAQYFGPGTRLTVL.